The clone carrying this TCR beta chain showed up just a few times. Antigen specificity is unknown. cDNA carried unique molecular identifiers, and a universal primer site was added by template switching. TCRdb ran MiXCR on the 5' RACE reads and lists one entry per CDR3 protein. The sample includes some 630,000 distinct CDR3 sequences, roughly 7.2% of them seen just once. This entry comes from a study of identical twins. The CDR3 loop spans 13 amino acids. V was shortened by 6 bases and J by 0 bases, with 11 bases between the two germline ends. Germline V gives CDR1 SQVTM, CDR2 ANQGSEA. Study conclusions and caveats: Fewer insertions were carried by abundant cord blood beta clonotypes, but none was seen in memory repertoires. Interpretation of the results relied on cross-sectional statistical analysis and not on following the same donors. Sequences that were out-of-frame, alpha and twin-shared displayed an excess of low generation probability.

This sample was shared with a second study, whose subject was yellow fever vaccine responses in identical twins.

The chain combines TRBV29-1 with TRBJ2-5; D is ambiguous. Sequenced input: PBMCs. The TCR was taken from a young woman in good health. CDR3 residues: CSVAMQYQETQYF. CDR3 sequence (DNA): TGCAGCGTGGCCATGCAGTACCAAGAGACCCAGTACTTC.